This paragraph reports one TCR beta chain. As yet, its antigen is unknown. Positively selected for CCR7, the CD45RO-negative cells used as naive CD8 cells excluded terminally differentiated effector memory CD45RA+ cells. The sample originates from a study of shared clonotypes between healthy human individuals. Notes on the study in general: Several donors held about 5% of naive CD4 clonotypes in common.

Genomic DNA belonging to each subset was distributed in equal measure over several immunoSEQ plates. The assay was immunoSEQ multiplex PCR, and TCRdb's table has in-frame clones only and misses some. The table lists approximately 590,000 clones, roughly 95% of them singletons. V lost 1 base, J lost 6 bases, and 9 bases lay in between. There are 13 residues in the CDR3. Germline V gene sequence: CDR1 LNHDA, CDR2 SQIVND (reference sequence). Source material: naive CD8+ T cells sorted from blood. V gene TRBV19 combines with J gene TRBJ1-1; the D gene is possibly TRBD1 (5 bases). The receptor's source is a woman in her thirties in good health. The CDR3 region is CASSIVEGSEAFF. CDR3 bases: TGTGCCAGTAGTATAGTGGAGGGGTCTGAAGCTTTCTTT.